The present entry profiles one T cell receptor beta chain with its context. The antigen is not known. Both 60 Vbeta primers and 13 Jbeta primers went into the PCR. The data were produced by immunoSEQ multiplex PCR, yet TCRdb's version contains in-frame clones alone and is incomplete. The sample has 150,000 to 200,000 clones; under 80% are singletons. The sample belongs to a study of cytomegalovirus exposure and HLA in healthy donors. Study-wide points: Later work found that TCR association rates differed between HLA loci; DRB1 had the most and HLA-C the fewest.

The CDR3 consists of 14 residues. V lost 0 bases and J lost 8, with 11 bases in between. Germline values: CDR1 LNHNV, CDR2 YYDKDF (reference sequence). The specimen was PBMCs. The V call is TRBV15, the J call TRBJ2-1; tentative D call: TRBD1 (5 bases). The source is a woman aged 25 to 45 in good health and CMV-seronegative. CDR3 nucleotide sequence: TGTGCCACCAGCAGAGATCCCAGGGCGTATGAGCAGTTCTTC. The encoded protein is CATSRDPRAYEQFF. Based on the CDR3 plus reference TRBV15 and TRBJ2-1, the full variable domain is DAMVIQNPRYQVTQFGKPVTLSCSQTLNHNVMYWYQQKSSQAPKLLFHYYDKDFNNEADTPDNFQSRRPNTSFCFLDIRSPGLGDTAMYLCATSRDPRAYEQFFGPGTRLTVL.